The source of this TCR beta chain is a study of technical replicates of blood from a few donors. Trimming took 6 bases from V and 1 from J, leaving 16 bases between them. The CDR3 spans 15 residues. Germline V CDR1 and CDR2: SNHLY, FYNNEI. The data were produced by immunoSEQ multiplex PCR, yet TCRdb's version contains in-frame clones alone and is incomplete. This table has around 76,000 clones, around nine tenths appearing once. This clonotype was obtained from a human donor in good health. The V and J genes are TRBV2 and TRBJ2-7; D is unclear. The specimen was T cells isolated from PBMCs. The CDR3 loop is CASRHSFRSSYEQYF. In DNA, the CDR3 is TGTGCCAGCAGGCACAGTTTCCGTTCTTCCTACGAGCAGTACTTC.